These T cell receptor beta chains were read from a single sample in a study of memory CD4+ T cells and cytomegalovirus serostatus. Generated by immunoSEQ multiplex PCR, the TCRdb table keeps only in-frame clones and is missing some. Counted here are under 35,000 clones, around 76% occurring once; the ten biggest clones make up around 1%. Sequencing was carried out using memory CD4+ T cells from blood. The receptors derive from an adult in good health and CMV-seronegative. Both conserved end residues are part of each CDR3. A D gene is named only where the DNA matches it firmly. Not all rows give a size; the values are once, few, many and, for expanded clones, a class.

- | 16 | TRBJ1-5 | - | TRBV5-4 | CASSLAASGVDQPQHF | TGTGCCAGCAGCTTGGCGGCCTCGGGGGTGGATCAGCCCCAGCATTTT
TRBD2 | 15 | TRBJ2-2 | - | TRBV6-1 | CASSDRGGLGGELFF | TGTGCCAGCAGTGATCGGGGGGGCCTTGGCGGGGAGCTGTTTTTT
TRBD1 | 14 | TRBJ2-3 | - | TRBV15 | CATSKIRGSDTQYF | TGTGCCACCAGCAAAATCAGGGGGTCGGATACGCAGTATTTT
TRBD2 | 16 | TRBJ2-1 | - | TRBV14 | CASSPRLAGFFNEQFF | TGTGCCAGCAGCCCGCGACTAGCGGGATTCTTCAATGAGCAGTTCTTC
- | 11 | TRBJ1-1 | few | TRBV5-6 | CASSSLGPAFF | TGTGCCAGCAGCTCACTGGGTCCAGCTTTCTTT
- | 14 | TRBJ2-1 | - | TRBV5-1 | CASYVAGSPHEQFF | TGCGCCAGTTATGTGGCCGGGTCACCCCATGAGCAGTTCTTC
TRBD2 | 19 | TRBJ2-5 | - | TRBV11-2 | CASSLTSLLGTSGRETQYF | TGTGCCAGCAGCTTGACCTCCCTTCTAGGGACTAGCGGGAGAGAGACCCAGTACTTC
- | 12 | TRBJ1-2 | - | TRBV28 | CASSSDLYGYTF | TGTGCCAGCAGTTCCGACCTCTATGGCTACACCTTC
- | 13 | TRBJ2-3 | - | TRBV7-9 | CASSYRDTDTQYF | TGTGCCAGCAGCTACAGGGATACAGATACGCAGTATTTT
- | 13 | TRBJ1-4 | - | TRBV6-5 | CASRPDLNEKLFF | TGTGCCAGCAGACCTGACCTGAATGAAAAACTGTTTTTT
TRBD1 | 14 | TRBJ2-5 | - | TRBV10-3 | CASGETGGLETQYF | TGTGCCAGTGGGGAGACAGGGGGACTTGAGACCCAGTACTTC